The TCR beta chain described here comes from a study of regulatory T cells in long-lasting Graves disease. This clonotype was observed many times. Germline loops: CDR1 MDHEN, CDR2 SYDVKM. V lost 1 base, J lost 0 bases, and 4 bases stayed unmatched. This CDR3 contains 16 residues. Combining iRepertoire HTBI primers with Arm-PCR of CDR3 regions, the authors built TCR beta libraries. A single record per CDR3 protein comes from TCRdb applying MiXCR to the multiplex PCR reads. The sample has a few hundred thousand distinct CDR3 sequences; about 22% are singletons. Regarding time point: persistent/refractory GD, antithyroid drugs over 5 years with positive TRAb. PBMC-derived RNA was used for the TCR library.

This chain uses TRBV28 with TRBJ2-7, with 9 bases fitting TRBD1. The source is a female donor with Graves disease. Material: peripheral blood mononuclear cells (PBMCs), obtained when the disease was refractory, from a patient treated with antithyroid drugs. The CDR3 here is CASSLSRTGVSYEQYF. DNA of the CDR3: TGTGCCAGCAGTTTATCTAGGACAGGGGTCTCCTACGAGCAGTACTTC. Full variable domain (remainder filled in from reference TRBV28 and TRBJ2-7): DVKVTQSSRYLVKRTGEKVFLECVQDMDHENMFWYRQDPGLGLRLIYFSYDVKMKEKGDIPEGYSVSREKKERFSLILESASTNQTSMYLCASSLSRTGVSYEQYFGPGTRLTVT.